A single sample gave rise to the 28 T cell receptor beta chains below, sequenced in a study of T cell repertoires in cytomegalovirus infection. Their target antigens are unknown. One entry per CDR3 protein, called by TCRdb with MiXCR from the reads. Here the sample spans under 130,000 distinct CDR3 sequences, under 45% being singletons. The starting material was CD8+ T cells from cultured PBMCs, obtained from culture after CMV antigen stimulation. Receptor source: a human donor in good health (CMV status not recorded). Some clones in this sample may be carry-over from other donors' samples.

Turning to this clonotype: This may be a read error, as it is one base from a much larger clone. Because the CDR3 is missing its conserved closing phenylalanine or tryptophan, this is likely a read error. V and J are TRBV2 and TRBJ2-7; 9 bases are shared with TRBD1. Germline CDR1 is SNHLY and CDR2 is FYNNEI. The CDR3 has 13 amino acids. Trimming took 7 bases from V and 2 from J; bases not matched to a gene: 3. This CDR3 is CASTRDRAYEQYL. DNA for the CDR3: TGTGCCAGCACCCGGGACAGGGCCTACGAGCAGTACTTA.

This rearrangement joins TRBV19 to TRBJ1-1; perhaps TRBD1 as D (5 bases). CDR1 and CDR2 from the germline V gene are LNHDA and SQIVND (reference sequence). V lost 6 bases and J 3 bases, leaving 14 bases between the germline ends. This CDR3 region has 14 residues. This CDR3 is CASSFFSGDTEAFF. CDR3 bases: TGTGCCAGTAGCTTTTTCTCGGGGGACACTGAAGCTTTCTTT.

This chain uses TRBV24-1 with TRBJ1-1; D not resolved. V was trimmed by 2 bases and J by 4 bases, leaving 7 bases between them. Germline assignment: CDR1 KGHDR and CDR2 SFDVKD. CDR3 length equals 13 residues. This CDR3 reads CATSDWEFTEAFF. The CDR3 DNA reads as TGTGCCACCAGTGATTGGGAGTTCACTGAAGCTTTCTTT.

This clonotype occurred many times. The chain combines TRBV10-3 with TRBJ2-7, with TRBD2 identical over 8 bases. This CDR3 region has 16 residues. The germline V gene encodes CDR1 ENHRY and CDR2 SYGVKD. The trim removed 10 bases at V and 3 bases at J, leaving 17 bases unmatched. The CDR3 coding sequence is TGTGCCACCCTCGAAGGACCGGGGGGGCAATTCTACGAGCAGTACTTC. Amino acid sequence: CATLEGPGGQFYEQYF.

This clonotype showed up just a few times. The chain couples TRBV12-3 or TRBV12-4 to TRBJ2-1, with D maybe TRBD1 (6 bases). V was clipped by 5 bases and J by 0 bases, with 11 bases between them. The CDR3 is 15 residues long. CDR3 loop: CASSPTGSSYNEQFF. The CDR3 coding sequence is TGTGCCAGCAGTCCCACAGGGAGCTCCTACAATGAGCAGTTCTTC.

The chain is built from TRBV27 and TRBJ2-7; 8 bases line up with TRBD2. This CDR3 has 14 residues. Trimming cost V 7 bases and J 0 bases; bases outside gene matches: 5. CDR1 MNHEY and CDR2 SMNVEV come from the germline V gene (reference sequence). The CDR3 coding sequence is TGTGCCAGCAACCCGGGGGGGGGCTCCTACGAGCAGTACTTC. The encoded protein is CASNPGGGSYEQYF.

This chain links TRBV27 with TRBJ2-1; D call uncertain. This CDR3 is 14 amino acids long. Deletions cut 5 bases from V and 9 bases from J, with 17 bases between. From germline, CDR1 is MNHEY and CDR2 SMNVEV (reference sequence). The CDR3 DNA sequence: TGTGCCAGCAGTCCGACCGGACCCGGCGGTGAGCAGTTCTTC. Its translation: CASSPTGPGGEQFF.

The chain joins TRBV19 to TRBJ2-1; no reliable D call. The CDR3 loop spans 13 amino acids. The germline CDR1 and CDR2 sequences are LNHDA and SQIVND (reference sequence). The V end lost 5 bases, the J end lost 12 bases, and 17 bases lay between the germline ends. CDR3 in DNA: TGTGCCAGTAGTCTGGACCCCAGCTCTCTGCAGTTCTTC. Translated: CASSLDPSSLQFF.

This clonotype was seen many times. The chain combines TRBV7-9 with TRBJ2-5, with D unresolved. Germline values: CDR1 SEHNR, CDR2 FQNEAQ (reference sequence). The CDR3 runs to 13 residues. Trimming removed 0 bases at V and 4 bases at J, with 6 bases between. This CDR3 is CASSLAARETQYF. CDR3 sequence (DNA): TGTGCCAGCAGCTTAGCGGCCAGAGAGACCCAGTACTTC.

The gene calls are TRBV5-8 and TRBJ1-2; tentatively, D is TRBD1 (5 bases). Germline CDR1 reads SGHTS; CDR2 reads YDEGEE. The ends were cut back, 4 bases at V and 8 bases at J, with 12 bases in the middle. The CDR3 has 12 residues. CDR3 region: CASSRGNGGYTF. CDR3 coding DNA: TGTGCCAGCAGCAGGGGTAACGGAGGCTACACCTTC.

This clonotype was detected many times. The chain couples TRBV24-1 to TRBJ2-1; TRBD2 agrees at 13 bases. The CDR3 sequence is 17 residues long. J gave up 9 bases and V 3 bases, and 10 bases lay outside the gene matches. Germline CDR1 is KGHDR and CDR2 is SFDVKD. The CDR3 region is CATSDPNTSGGAGEQFF. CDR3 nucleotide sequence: TGTGCCACCAGTGATCCAAATACTAGCGGGGGGGCCGGTGAGCAGTTCTTC.

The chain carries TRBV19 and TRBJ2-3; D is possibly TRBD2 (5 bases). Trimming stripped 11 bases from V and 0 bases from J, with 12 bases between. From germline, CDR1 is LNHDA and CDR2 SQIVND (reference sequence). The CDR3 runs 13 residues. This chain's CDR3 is CAGASSSTDTQYF. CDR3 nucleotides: TGTGCCGGAGCTAGCTCTAGCACAGATACGCAGTATTTT.

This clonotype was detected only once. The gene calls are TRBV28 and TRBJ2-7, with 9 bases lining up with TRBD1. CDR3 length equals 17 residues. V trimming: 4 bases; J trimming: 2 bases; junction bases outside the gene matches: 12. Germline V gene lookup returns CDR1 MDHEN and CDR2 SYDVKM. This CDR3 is CASSSLPGQGFAYEQYF. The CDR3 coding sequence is TGTGCCAGCAGTTCCTTACCGGGACAGGGATTCGCCTACGAGCAGTACTTC.

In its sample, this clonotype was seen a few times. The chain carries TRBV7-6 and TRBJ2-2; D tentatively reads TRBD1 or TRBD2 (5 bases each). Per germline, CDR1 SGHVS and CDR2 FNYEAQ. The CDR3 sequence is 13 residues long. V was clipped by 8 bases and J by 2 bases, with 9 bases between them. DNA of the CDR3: TGTGCCAGCTCCGGGGCTAACACCGGGGAGCTGTTTTTT. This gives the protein CASSGANTGELFF.

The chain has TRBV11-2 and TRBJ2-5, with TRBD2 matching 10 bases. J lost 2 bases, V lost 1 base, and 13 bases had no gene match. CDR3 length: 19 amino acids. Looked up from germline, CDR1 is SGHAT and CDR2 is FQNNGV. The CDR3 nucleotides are TGTGCCAGCAGCTTAGTCCCTAGCGGGGGCCCGGGGGCACAAGAGACCCAGTACTTC. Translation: CASSLVPSGGPGAQETQYF.

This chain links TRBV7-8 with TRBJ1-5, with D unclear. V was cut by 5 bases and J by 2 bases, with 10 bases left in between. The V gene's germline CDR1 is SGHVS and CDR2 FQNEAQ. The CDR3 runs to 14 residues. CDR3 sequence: CASSVLRGNQPQHF. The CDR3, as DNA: TGTGCCAGCAGCGTCCTACGGGGCAATCAGCCCCAGCATTTT.

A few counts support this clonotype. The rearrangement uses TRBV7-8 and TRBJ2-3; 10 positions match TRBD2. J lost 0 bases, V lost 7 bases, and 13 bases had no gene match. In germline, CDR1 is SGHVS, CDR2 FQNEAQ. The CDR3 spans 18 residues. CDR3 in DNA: TGTGCCAGCAAACCGAGCGGGGGGGCCTGGGGTAGCACAGATACGCAGTATTTT. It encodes CASKPSGGAWGSTDTQYF.

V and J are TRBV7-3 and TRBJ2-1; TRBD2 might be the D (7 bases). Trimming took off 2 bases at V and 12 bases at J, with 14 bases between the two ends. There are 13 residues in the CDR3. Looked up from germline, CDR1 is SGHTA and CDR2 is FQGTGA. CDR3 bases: TGTGCCAGCAGCTTAGGGGAGGGGGACTTGCAGTTCTTC. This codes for CASSLGEGDLQFF.

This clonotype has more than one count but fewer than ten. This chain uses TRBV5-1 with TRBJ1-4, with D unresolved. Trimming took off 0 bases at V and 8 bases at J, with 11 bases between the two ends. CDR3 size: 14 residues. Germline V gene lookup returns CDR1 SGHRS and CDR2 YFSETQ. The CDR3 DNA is TGCGCCAGCAGCTTGGCAGGAGCAGGCGAAAAACTGTTTTTT. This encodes CASSLAGAGEKLFF.

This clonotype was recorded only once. The DNA of the CDR3 is TGCAGCGTTGTGGGACACAGCTCCTACAATGAGCAGTTCTTC. Its protein product is CSVVGHSSYNEQFF. V usage is TRBV29-1 and J usage is TRBJ2-1; D is perhaps TRBD1 (6 bases). The V and J ends lost 4 bases and 0 bases respectively, with 10 bases between them. CDR3 length: 14 residues. Germline values: CDR1 SQVTM, CDR2 ANQGSEA.

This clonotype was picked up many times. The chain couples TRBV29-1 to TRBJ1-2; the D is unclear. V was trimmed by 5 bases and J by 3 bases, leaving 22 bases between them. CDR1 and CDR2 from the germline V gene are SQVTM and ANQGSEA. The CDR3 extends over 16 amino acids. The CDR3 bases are TGCAGCGTTACCCCGACCGTATATTCGAGGGACTATGGCTACACCTTC. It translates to CSVTPTVYSRDYGYTF.

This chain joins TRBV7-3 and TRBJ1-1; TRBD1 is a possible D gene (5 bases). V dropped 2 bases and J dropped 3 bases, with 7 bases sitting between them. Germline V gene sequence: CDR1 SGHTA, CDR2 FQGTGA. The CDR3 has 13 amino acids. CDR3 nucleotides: TGTGCCAGCAGCTTAGGGGGACACACTGAAGCTTTCTTT. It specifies CASSLGGHTEAFF.

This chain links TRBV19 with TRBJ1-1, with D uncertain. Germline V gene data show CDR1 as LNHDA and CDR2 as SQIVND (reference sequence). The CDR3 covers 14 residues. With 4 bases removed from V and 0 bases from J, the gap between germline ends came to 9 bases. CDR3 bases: TGTGCCAGTAGTACCCTTGGGGTGAACACTGAAGCTTTCTTT. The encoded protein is CASSTLGVNTEAFF.

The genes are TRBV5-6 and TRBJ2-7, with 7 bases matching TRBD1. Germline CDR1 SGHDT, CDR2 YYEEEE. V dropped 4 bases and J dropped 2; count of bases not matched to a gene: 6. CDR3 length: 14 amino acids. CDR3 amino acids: CASSQGDSTYEQYF. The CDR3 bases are TGTGCCAGCAGCCAAGGGGACAGTACCTACGAGCAGTACTTC.

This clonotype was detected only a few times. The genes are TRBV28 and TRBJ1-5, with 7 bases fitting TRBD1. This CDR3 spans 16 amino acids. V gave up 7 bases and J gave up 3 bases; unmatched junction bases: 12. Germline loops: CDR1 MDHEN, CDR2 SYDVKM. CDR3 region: CASTLGTVSINQPQHF. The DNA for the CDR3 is TGTGCCAGCACCTTGGGGACAGTCTCAATCAATCAGCCCCAGCATTTT.

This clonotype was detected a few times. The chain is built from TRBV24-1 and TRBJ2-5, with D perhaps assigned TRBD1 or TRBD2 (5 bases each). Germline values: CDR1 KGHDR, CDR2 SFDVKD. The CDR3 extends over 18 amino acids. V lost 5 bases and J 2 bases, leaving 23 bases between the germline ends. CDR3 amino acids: CATSAGKGESQSQETQYF. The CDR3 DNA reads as TGTGCCACCAGTGCGGGAAAAGGGGAAAGTCAGTCGCAAGAGACCCAGTACTTC.

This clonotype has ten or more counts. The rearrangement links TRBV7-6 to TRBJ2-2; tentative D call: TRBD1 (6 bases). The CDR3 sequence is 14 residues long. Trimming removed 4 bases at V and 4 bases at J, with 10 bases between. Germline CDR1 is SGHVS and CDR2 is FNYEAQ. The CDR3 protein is CASSSQGPTGELFF. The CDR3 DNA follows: TGTGCCAGCAGCTCCCAGGGGCCCACCGGGGAGCTGTTTTTT.

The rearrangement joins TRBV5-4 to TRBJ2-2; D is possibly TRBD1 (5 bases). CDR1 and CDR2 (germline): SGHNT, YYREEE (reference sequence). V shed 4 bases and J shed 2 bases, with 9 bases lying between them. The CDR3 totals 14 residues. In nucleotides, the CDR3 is TGTGCCAGCAGCCCGTGGGGCAACACCGGGGAGCTGTTTTTT. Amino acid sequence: CASSPWGNTGELFF.